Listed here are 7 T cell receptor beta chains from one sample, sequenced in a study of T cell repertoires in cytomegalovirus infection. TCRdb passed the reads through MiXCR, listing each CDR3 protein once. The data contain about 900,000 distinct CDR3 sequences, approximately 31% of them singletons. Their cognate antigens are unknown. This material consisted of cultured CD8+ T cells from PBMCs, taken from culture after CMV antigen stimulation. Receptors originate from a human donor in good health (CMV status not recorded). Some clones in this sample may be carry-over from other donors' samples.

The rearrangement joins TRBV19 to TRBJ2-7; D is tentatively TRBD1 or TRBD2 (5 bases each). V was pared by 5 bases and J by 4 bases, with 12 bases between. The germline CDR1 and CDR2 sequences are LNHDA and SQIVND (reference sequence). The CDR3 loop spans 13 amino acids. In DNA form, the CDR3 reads TGTGCCAGTAGTTTCGGGACCGAATACGAGCAGTACTTC. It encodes CASSFGTEYEQYF.

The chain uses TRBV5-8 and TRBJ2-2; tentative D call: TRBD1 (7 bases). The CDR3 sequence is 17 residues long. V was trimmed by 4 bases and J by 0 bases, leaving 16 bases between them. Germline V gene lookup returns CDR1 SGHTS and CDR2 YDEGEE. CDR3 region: CASSRDREDTNTGELFF. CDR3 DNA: TGTGCCAGCAGCCGTGACAGGGAGGACACGAACACCGGGGAGCTGTTTTTT.

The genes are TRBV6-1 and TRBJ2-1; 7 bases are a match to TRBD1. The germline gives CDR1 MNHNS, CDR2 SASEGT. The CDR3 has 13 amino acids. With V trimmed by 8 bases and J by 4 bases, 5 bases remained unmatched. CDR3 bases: TGTGCCAGCGGGACAGTCGGGTACAATGAGCAGTTCTTC. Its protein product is CASGTVGYNEQFF.

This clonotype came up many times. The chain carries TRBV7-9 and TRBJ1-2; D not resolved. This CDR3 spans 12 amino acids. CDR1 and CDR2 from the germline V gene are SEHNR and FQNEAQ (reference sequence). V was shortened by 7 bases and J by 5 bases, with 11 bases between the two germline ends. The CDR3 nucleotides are TGTGCCAGCACCGAGACCTCATATGGCTACACCTTC. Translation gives CASTETSYGYTF.

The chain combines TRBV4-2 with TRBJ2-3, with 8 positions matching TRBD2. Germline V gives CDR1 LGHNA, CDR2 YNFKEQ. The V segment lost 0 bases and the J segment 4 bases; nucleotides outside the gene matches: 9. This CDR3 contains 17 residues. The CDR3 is CASSQDWIAGRADTQYF. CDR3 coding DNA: TGTGCCAGCAGCCAAGATTGGATAGCGGGGCGTGCAGATACGCAGTATTTT.

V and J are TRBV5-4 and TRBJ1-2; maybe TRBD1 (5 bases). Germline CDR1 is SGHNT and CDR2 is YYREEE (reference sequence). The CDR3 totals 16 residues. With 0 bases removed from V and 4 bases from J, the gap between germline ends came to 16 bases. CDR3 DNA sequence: TGTGCCAGCAGCTTGGAGGGGAGTCCCGGGATCTATGGCTACACCTTC. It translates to CASSLEGSPGIYGYTF.

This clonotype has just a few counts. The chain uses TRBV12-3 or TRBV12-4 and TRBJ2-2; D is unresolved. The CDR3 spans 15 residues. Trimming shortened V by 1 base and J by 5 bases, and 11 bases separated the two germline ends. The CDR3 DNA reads TGTGCCAGCAGTTTAGAGATACCAATTACCGGGGAGCTGTTTTTT. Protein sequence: CASSLEIPITGELFF.